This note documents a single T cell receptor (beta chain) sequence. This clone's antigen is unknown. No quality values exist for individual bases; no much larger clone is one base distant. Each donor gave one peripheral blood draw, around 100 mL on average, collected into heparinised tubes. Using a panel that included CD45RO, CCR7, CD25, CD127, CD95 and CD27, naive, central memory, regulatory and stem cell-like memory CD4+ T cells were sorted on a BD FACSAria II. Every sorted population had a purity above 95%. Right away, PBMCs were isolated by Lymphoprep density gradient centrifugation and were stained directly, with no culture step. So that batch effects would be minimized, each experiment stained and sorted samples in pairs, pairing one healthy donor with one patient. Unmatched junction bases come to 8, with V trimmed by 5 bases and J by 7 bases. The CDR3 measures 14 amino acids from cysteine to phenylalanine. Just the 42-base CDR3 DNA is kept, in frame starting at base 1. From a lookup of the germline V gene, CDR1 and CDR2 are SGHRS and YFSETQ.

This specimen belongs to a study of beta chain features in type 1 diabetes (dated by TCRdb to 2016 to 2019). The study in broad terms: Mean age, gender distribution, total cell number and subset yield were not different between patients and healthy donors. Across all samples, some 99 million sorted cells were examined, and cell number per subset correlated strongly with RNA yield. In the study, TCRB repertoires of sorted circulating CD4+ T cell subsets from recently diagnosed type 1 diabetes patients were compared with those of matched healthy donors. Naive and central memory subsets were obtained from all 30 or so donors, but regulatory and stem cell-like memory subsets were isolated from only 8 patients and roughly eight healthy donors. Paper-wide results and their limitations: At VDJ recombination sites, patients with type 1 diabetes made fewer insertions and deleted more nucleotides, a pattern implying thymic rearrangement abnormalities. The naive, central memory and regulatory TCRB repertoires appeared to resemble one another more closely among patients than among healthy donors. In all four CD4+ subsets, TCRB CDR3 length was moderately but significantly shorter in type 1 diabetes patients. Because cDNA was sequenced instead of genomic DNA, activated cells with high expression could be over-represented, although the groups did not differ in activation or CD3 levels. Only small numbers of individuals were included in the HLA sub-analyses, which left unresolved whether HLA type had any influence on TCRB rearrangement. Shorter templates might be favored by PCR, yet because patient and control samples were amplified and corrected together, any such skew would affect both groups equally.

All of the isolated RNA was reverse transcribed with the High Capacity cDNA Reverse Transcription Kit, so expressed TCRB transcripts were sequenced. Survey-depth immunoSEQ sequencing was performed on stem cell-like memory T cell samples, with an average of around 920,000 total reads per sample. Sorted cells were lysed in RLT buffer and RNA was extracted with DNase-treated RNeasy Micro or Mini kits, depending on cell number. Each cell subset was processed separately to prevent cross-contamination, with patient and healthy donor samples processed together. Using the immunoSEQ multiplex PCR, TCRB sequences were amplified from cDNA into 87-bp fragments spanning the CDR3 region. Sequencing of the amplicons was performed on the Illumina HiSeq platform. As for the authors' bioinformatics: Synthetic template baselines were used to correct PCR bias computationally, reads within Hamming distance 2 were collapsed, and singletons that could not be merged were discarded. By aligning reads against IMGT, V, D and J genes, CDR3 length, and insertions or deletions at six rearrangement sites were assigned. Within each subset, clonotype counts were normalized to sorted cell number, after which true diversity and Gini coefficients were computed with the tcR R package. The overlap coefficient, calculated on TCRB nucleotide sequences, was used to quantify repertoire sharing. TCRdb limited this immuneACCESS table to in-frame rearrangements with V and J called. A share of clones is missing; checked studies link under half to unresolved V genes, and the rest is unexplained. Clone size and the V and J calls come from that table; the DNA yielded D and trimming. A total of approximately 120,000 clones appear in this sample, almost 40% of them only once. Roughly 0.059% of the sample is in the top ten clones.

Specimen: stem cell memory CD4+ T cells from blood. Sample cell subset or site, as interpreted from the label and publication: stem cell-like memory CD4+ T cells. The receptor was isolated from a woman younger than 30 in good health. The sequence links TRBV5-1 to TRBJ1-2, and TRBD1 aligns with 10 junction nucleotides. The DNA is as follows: TGCGCCAGCAGTGCCGGGACAGGGGTCTCTGGCTACACCTTC. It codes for CASSAGTGVSGYTF.